The 3 T cell receptor beta chains listed next were all sequenced from one sample in a study of cytomegalovirus exposure and HLA in healthy donors. It was with 60 Vbeta and 13 Jbeta primers that the PCR ran. Clones were read by immunoSEQ multiplex PCR, and TCRdb kept only the in-frame ones, dropping some. This sample has under 130,000 clones, with around 70% found just once. Input material: PBMCs. The receptors stem from a man aged 35-49 years in good health and CMV-seropositive.

The rearrangement links TRBV7-9 to TRBJ1-2; D is unresolved. The CDR3 consists of 15 residues. V lost 1 base and J lost 1, with 10 bases in between. Germline V lookup: CDR1 SEHNR, CDR2 FQNEAQ (reference sequence). CDR3 sequence: CASSLVVVGNYGYTF. The CDR3 DNA reads as TGTGCCAGCAGCTTAGTAGTGGTCGGTAACTATGGCTACACCTTC.

The chain has TRBV18 and TRBJ2-1; 14 bases fit TRBD2. This CDR3 comprises 17 residues. Per germline, CDR1 KGHSH and CDR2 LQKENI. V shed 5 bases and J 6 bases; nucleotides not matched to a gene: 9. CDR3 sequence (DNA): TGTGCCAGCTCATTCTCACCCGGACTAGCGGGGGGCAATGAGCAGTTCTTC. This translates into CASSFSPGLAGGNEQFF. Complete variable domain (other parts from reference TRBV18 and TRBJ2-1): NAGVMQNPRHLVRRRGQEARLRCSPMKGHSHVYWYRQLPEEGLKFMVYLQKENIIDESGMPKERFSAEFPKEGPSILRIQQVVRGDSAAYFCASSFSPGLAGGNEQFFGPGTRLTVL.

This chain connects TRBV6-5 to TRBJ1-1; no reliable D call. Germline V gene lookup returns CDR1 MNHEY and CDR2 SVGAGI. V dropped 2 bases and J dropped 6 bases, with 10 bases sitting between them. The CDR3 sequence is 13 residues long. The CDR3 coding sequence is TGTGCCAGCAGTTACGCGGGGAGAGCTGAAGCTTTCTTT. This codes for CASSYAGRAEAFF.